This is a list of T cell receptor beta chains from one sample in a study of blood T cell repertoires in COVID-19. Sequencing used immunoSEQ multiplex PCR; TCRdb keeps in-frame clones, though not all of them. This table has under 250,000 clones, under 85% appearing once. Sequencing input: peripheral blood. Receptors were obtained from a young man who had recovered from COVID-19. The CDR3 runs from the conserved cysteine through the conserved F or W. Fields, in order: D gene, clone size, V gene, J gene, CDR3 protein, CDR3 DNA. A D gene is named only where the DNA matches it firmly. Size is stated for part of the rows, as once, few or many counts, or as a class when the clone is expanded.

d_call: NA; clone_size: NA; v_call: TRBV9; j_call: TRBJ2-1; cdr3_aa: CASSVGTYNEQFF; cdr3_nt: TGTGCCAGCAGCGTAGGAACATACAATGAGCAGTTCTTC
d_call: NA; clone_size: NA; v_call: TRBV28; j_call: TRBJ2-5; cdr3_aa: CASSPPAGIQETQYF; cdr3_nt: TGTGCCAGCAGTCCTCCCGCGGGGATACAAGAGACCCAGTACTTC
d_call: NA; clone_size: NA; v_call: TRBV7-2; j_call: TRBJ1-6; cdr3_aa: CASSLELNSPLHF; cdr3_nt: TGTGCCAGCAGCTTAGAGCTTAATTCACCCCTCCACTTT
d_call: TRBD1; clone_size: NA; v_call: TRBV2; j_call: TRBJ1-1; cdr3_aa: CASRDPQGDTEAFF; cdr3_nt: TGTGCCAGCAGAGACCCTCAGGGGGACACTGAAGCTTTCTTT
d_call: NA; clone_size: NA; v_call: TRBV27; j_call: TRBJ1-6; cdr3_aa: CASSLGLGSPLHF; cdr3_nt: TGTGCCAGCAGTTTGGGACTCGGGTCACCCCTCCACTTT
d_call: NA; clone_size: NA; v_call: TRBV10-3; j_call: TRBJ2-3; cdr3_aa: CAISESNRMGTDTQYF; cdr3_nt: TGTGCCATCAGTGAGAGTAACAGGATGGGCACAGATACGCAGTATTTT
d_call: NA; clone_size: NA; v_call: TRBV28; j_call: TRBJ1-1; cdr3_aa: CASSLSGATEAFF; cdr3_nt: TGTGCCAGCAGTTTATCAGGGGCCACTGAAGCTTTCTTT
d_call: NA; clone_size: few; v_call: TRBV6-5; j_call: TRBJ1-3; cdr3_aa: CASSRPTGTRNTIYF; cdr3_nt: TGTGCCAGCAGTCGACCGACAGGCACCAGAAACACCATATATTTT
d_call: NA; clone_size: NA; v_call: TRBV10-3; j_call: TRBJ1-5; cdr3_aa: CAISESGAGVREPQHF; cdr3_nt: TGTGCCATCAGTGAGTCGGGAGCTGGGGTCAGAGAGCCCCAGCATTTT
d_call: TRBD1; clone_size: NA; v_call: TRBV9; j_call: TRBJ2-2; cdr3_aa: CASSPHGQGRGGELFF; cdr3_nt: TGTGCCAGCAGCCCACATGGACAGGGGAGGGGCGGGGAGCTGTTTTTT
d_call: NA; clone_size: NA; v_call: TRBV5-1; j_call: TRBJ1-5; cdr3_aa: CASSFQGEGNQPQHF; cdr3_nt: TGCGCCAGCAGCTTCCAGGGCGAGGGCAATCAGCCCCAGCATTTT
d_call: NA; clone_size: once; v_call: TRBV3-1/TRBV3-2; j_call: TRBJ2-5; cdr3_aa: CASSQGTRAETQYF; cdr3_nt: TGTGCCAGCAGCCAAGGAACTAGGGCGGAGACCCAGTACTTC
d_call: TRBD2; clone_size: NA; v_call: TRBV2; j_call: TRBJ2-7; cdr3_aa: CASTTSGGAYEQYF; cdr3_nt: TGTGCCAGCACTACTAGCGGGGGGGCTTACGAGCAGTACTTC
d_call: NA; clone_size: NA; v_call: TRBV25-1; j_call: TRBJ1-3; cdr3_aa: CASSATGISGNTIYF; cdr3_nt: TGTGCCAGCAGTGCAACAGGGATCTCTGGAAACACCATATATTTT
d_call: NA; clone_size: NA; v_call: TRBV9; j_call: TRBJ2-6; cdr3_aa: CASSPRVLSGANVLTF; cdr3_nt: TGTGCCAGCAGCCCACGGGTTCTCTCTGGGGCCAACGTCCTGACTTTC
d_call: NA; clone_size: few; v_call: TRBV5-1; j_call: TRBJ1-2; cdr3_aa: CASSLGTYRESYTF; cdr3_nt: TGCGCCAGCAGCTTGGGCACCTACCGGGAGAGCTACACCTTC
d_call: TRBD1; clone_size: NA; v_call: TRBV9; j_call: TRBJ1-1; cdr3_aa: CASSAGGRMNTEAFF; cdr3_nt: TGTGCCAGCAGCGCAGGGGGACGCATGAACACTGAAGCTTTCTTT
d_call: NA; clone_size: NA; v_call: TRBV6-5; j_call: TRBJ1-1; cdr3_aa: CASSYRRATEAFF; cdr3_nt: TGTGCCAGCAGTTACCGCCGCGCCACTGAAGCTTTCTTT
d_call: TRBD1; clone_size: NA; v_call: TRBV18; j_call: TRBJ2-7; cdr3_aa: CASSPLTGQGINGQYF; cdr3_nt: TGTGCCAGCTCACCACTCACGGGACAGGGGATTAACGGGCAGTACTTC
d_call: NA; clone_size: NA; v_call: TRBV10-3; j_call: TRBJ2-6; cdr3_aa: CATKGVDGANVLTF; cdr3_nt: TGTGCCACCAAAGGGGTGGACGGGGCCAACGTCCTGACTTTC
d_call: TRBD1; clone_size: NA; v_call: TRBV5-1; j_call: TRBJ1-1; cdr3_aa: CASSLVGGAGTEAFF; cdr3_nt: TGCGCCAGCAGCTTGGTAGGGGGCGCAGGCACTGAAGCTTTCTTT
d_call: NA; clone_size: NA; v_call: TRBV9; j_call: TRBJ2-3; cdr3_aa: CASSRSGTSTDTQYF; cdr3_nt: TGTGCCAGCAGCCGGTCGGGGACTAGCACAGATACGCAGTATTTT
d_call: NA; clone_size: NA; v_call: TRBV3-1/TRBV3-2; j_call: TRBJ1-5; cdr3_aa: CASSQDLTANQPQHF; cdr3_nt: TGTGCCAGCAGCCAAGATTTGACAGCGAATCAGCCCCAGCATTTT
d_call: NA; clone_size: NA; v_call: TRBV27; j_call: TRBJ2-1; cdr3_aa: CASRTGESGDNEQFF; cdr3_nt: TGTGCCAGCAGGACGGGGGAAAGCGGCGACAATGAGCAGTTCTTC
d_call: TRBD2; clone_size: NA; v_call: TRBV7-3; j_call: TRBJ2-1; cdr3_aa: CASSLQVGGGPLYSYNEQFF; cdr3_nt: TGTGCCAGCAGCTTACAGGTCGGCGGGGGGCCACTTTACTCCTACAATGAGCAGTTCTTC
d_call: TRBD1; clone_size: many; v_call: TRBV5-6; j_call: TRBJ2-5; cdr3_aa: CASSVDRGRETQYF; cdr3_nt: TGTGCCAGCAGCGTGGACAGGGGGCGGGAGACCCAGTACTTC
d_call: TRBD1; clone_size: NA; v_call: TRBV7-8; j_call: TRBJ2-3; cdr3_aa: CASSLFETGASRDTQYF; cdr3_nt: TGTGCCAGCAGCTTATTCGAGACAGGGGCTTCCAGAGATACGCAGTATTTT
d_call: NA; clone_size: NA; v_call: TRBV7-6; j_call: TRBJ2-2; cdr3_aa: CASSLLWGPENTGELFF; cdr3_nt: TGTGCCAGCAGCTTATTATGGGGGCCAGAGAACACCGGGGAGCTGTTTTTT
d_call: NA; clone_size: NA; v_call: TRBV6-2/TRBV6-3; j_call: TRBJ2-7; cdr3_aa: CASSYRTSGGSYEQYF; cdr3_nt: TGTGCCAGCAGTTACCGGACTTCGGGGGGCAGCTACGAGCAGTACTTC
d_call: TRBD1; clone_size: NA; v_call: TRBV6-1; j_call: TRBJ2-5; cdr3_aa: CASSEAGQGRLRETQYF; cdr3_nt: TGTGCCAGCAGTGAAGCTGGACAGGGGAGATTGAGAGAGACCCAGTACTTC
d_call: NA; clone_size: NA; v_call: TRBV28; j_call: TRBJ2-3; cdr3_aa: CASSAPGTKSTDTQYF; cdr3_nt: TGTGCCAGCAGTGCCCCCGGGACAAAAAGCACAGATACGCAGTATTTT
d_call: TRBD1; clone_size: many; v_call: TRBV6-4; j_call: TRBJ2-2; cdr3_aa: CASSSGTGDTGELFF; cdr3_nt: TGTGCCAGCAGTTCCGGGACAGGGGACACCGGGGAGCTGTTTTTT
d_call: TRBD2; clone_size: NA; v_call: TRBV6-4; j_call: TRBJ2-1; cdr3_aa: CASSDSSGAGNEQFF; cdr3_nt: TGTGCCAGCAGTGACTCGAGCGGGGCCGGGAATGAGCAGTTCTTC
d_call: TRBD2; clone_size: few; v_call: TRBV6-4; j_call: TRBJ2-3; cdr3_aa: CASSDQSGGGTDTQYF; cdr3_nt: TGTGCCAGCAGTGACCAGTCGGGGGGGGGAACAGATACGCAGTATTTT
d_call: NA; clone_size: NA; v_call: TRBV5-6; j_call: TRBJ1-2; cdr3_aa: CASSLVGGRASLF; cdr3_nt: TGTGCCAGCAGCTTAGTAGGTGGGCGTGCGTCCTTATTC
d_call: TRBD1; clone_size: once; v_call: TRBV2; j_call: TRBJ2-7; cdr3_aa: CASSGPETGGYEQYF; cdr3_nt: TGTGCCAGCAGTGGGCCGGAGACAGGGGGGTACGAGCAGTACTTC
d_call: TRBD1; clone_size: NA; v_call: TRBV6-4; j_call: TRBJ2-2; cdr3_aa: CASSKDRGRSTGELFF; cdr3_nt: TGTGCCAGCAGTAAGGACAGGGGAAGGAGCACCGGGGAGCTGTTTTTT
d_call: NA; clone_size: NA; v_call: TRBV5-1; j_call: TRBJ2-1; cdr3_aa: CASKGTIQSNEQFF; cdr3_nt: TGCGCCAGCAAGGGGACAATACAGAGTAATGAGCAGTTCTTC
d_call: TRBD1; clone_size: NA; v_call: TRBV7-8; j_call: TRBJ2-7; cdr3_aa: CASSLATGGSYEQYF; cdr3_nt: TGTGCCAGCAGCTTAGCGACAGGGGGCTCCTACGAGCAGTACTTC
d_call: NA; clone_size: NA; v_call: TRBV3-1/TRBV3-2; j_call: TRBJ2-5; cdr3_aa: CASSQSETRGETQYF; cdr3_nt: TGTGCCAGCAGCCAGAGCGAGACTAGGGGAGAGACCCAGTACTTC
d_call: TRBD2; clone_size: once; v_call: TRBV11-3; j_call: TRBJ2-3; cdr3_aa: CASSLGTSGTDTQYF; cdr3_nt: TGTGCCAGCAGCTTAGGGACTAGCGGCACAGATACGCAGTATTTT
d_call: TRBD1; clone_size: NA; v_call: TRBV6-4; j_call: TRBJ2-5; cdr3_aa: CASSAAVGQQETQYF; cdr3_nt: TGTGCCAGCAGTGCTGCTGTGGGACAGCAAGAGACCCAGTACTTC